One sample yielded the 16 T cell receptor beta chains listed below, sequenced in a study of blood T cell repertoires in COVID-19. Assay: immunoSEQ multiplex PCR; the TCRdb copy retains only in-frame clones and omits some. This table has hundreds of thousands of clones, 80% to 90% appearing once. Material for sequencing was PBMCs or T cells enriched from blood (not recorded which). The source is a man younger than 30 who had recovered from COVID-19.

V usage is TRBV12-3 or TRBV12-4 and J usage is TRBJ1-2; D is unresolved. Between the trimmed V and J ends, which lost 3 bases and 8 bases, there was a span of 4 bases. The CDR3 contains 10 residues. In DNA form, the CDR3 reads TGTGCCAGCAGTTTCAGGGGCTACACCTTC. This translates into CASSFRGYTF.

This clone is a singleton in its sample. The chain combines TRBV5-1 with TRBJ2-3; weak D call: TRBD2 (6 bases). V gave up 4 bases and J gave up 0 bases, with 15 bases separating them. The CDR3 spans 16 residues. CDR1 SGHRS and CDR2 YFSETQ come from the germline V gene. CDR3 residues: CASSPGRGGSTDTQYF. The CDR3 DNA sequence: TGCGCCAGCAGCCCCGGACGGGGAGGTAGCACAGATACGCAGTATTTT.

Remarks on this clone: The junction differs from germline at one of its ends, possibly a read error. V gene TRBV19 combines with J gene TRBJ2-7; tentative D call: TRBD2 (6 bases). This CDR3 contains 15 residues. The germline CDR1 and CDR2 sequences are LNHDA and SQIVND (reference sequence). The CDR3 DNA follows: TGTGCCAGCAGTATAGATCGGGCGGGACCCTACGAGCAGTACTTC. It yields the protein CASSIDRAGPYEQYF.

V usage is TRBV19 and J usage is TRBJ2-1, with 12 bases that match TRBD2. The CDR3 spans 17 residues. V gave up 5 bases and J gave up 2 bases; unmatched junction bases: 7. The germline V gene has CDR1 LNHDA and CDR2 SQIVND (reference sequence). CDR3 sequence (DNA): TGTGCCAGTAGTCCAGCCTCTAGCGGGAGGGCCTACAATGAGCAGTTCTTC. This encodes CASSPASSGRAYNEQFF.

The V call is TRBV28, the J call TRBJ2-1, with 9 bases fitting TRBD2. The junction had 8 bases not matched to a gene; V was cut back by 11 bases and J by 0 bases. The CDR3 extends over 15 amino acids. Germline V gene sequence: CDR1 MDHEN, CDR2 SYDVKM. The CDR3 sequence is CAVLAGFPSYNEQFF. The CDR3 bases are TGTGCCGTACTAGCGGGCTTCCCCTCCTACAATGAGCAGTTCTTC.

The rearrangement joins TRBV3-1 (or the pseudogene TRBV3-2) to TRBJ2-1; 11 bases are shared with TRBD2. The J segment lost 5 bases and the V segment lost 2 bases, leaving 5 bases of the junction unmatched. The CDR3 is made up of 16 amino acids. Per the germline V gene, CDR1 is LGHDT and CDR2 is YNNKEL (reference sequence). CDR3 DNA: TGTGCCAGCAGCCAAACGGGACTAGCGGCAGACAATGAGCAGTTCTTC. It is translated as CASSQTGLAADNEQFF.

The rearrangement uses TRBV10-3 and TRBJ1-3; 9 positions match TRBD1. V gave up 2 bases and J gave up 6 bases; unmatched junction bases: 8. The CDR3 consists of 16 residues. Germline V gene data show CDR1 as ENHRY and CDR2 as SYGVKD. The CDR3: CAISERNRGQVNTIYF. CDR3 sequence (DNA): TGTGCCATCAGTGAGAGGAACAGGGGGCAGGTAAACACCATATATTTT.

This chain uses TRBV19 with TRBJ1-2, with 9 bases fitting TRBD1. Losses at the gene ends were 7 bases for V and 0 bases for J; bases not matched to a gene: 18. CDR3 length equals 19 residues. Germline assignment: CDR1 LNHDA and CDR2 SQIVND (reference sequence). CDR3 bases: TGTGCCAGTACCCAGGGGCGTTGGGGACAGGGACCCTCTAACTATGGCTACACCTTC. The encoded protein is CASTQGRWGQGPSNYGYTF.

V and J are TRBV28 and TRBJ2-1; D remains unclear. Germline lookup yields CDR1 MDHEN and CDR2 SYDVKM. This CDR3 is built from 13 residues. Trimming removed 2 bases at V and 7 bases at J, with 9 bases between. The CDR3 protein is CASSLIMRNEQFF. CDR3 coding DNA: TGTGCCAGCAGTTTAATCATGAGGAATGAGCAGTTCTTC. The whole variable domain, remainder taken from reference TRBV28 and TRBJ2-1, is DVKVTQSSRYLVKRTGEKVFLECVQDMDHENMFWYRQDPGLGLRLIYFSYDVKMKEKGDIPEGYSVSREKKERFSLILESASTNQTSMYLCASSLIMRNEQFFGPGTRLTVL.

A single count supports this clone. The chain links TRBV21-1 to TRBJ2-7; the table's D gene call, TRBD2, was not cross checked with the DNA. TRBV21-1 is listed as a pseudogene. CDR3 size: 12 residues. The CDR3 sequence: CASRPGAYEQYF. The DNA for the CDR3 is TGTGCCAGCAGGCCCGGGGCCTACGAGCAGTACTTC.

The V call is TRBV7-2, the J call TRBJ1-2; 10 bases agree with TRBD1. Per the germline V gene, CDR1 is SGHTA and CDR2 is FQGNSA. V dropped 1 base and J dropped 1; count of bases not matched to a gene: 6. The CDR3 covers 17 residues. CDR3 sequence: CASSLDVRTGGNYGYTF. The DNA for the CDR3 is TGTGCCAGCAGCTTAGACGTGAGGACAGGGGGTAACTATGGCTACACCTTC.

The chain links TRBV30 to TRBJ2-7; D remains ambiguous. Germline V gene data show CDR1 as GTSNPN and CDR2 as SVGIG (reference sequence). Trimming left V 2 bases short and J 7 bases short, with 15 bases between. The CDR3 loop spans 13 amino acids. The CDR3 is CAWSPRSLGEQYF. Written as DNA, the CDR3 is TGTGCCTGGAGTCCGAGGTCGCTTGGTGAGCAGTACTTC.

The V gene is TRBV6-2 or TRBV6-3, the J gene TRBJ2-2; 9 bases are a match to TRBD1. V was clipped by 1 base and J by 8 bases; unmatched bases: 8. This CDR3 region has 16 residues. Per germline, CDR1 MNHEY and CDR2 SVGEGT. Here the CDR3 reads CASSYLQTGGGGELFF. The CDR3 DNA reads TGTGCCAGCAGTTACTTACAAACAGGGGGCGGAGGGGAGCTGTTTTTT.

J is TRBJ1-1 and V is TRBV12-3 or TRBV12-4; no definite D call. The CDR3 sequence is 13 residues long. The V end was cut by 2 bases, the J end by 7 bases, with 11 bases between. CDR3 amino acids: CASSLTEGDEAFF. For the CDR3, the DNA is TGTGCCAGCAGTTTAACCGAAGGAGATGAAGCTTTCTTT.

The chain couples TRBV28 to TRBJ1-3; no clear D. The germline gives CDR1 MDHEN, CDR2 SYDVKM. There are 12 residues in the CDR3. Trimming removed 6 bases from V and 3 bases from J, with 6 bases in between. The CDR3 loop is CASRAHGNTIYF. The CDR3 coding sequence is TGTGCCAGCAGGGCTCATGGAAACACCATATATTTT.

The CDR3 DNA reads as TGCGCCAGCGGGGGAGTACAGGGAGCCTCCTACAATGAGCAGTTCTTC. It is translated as CASGGVQGASYNEQFF. The gene calls are TRBV5-1 and TRBJ2-1; possibly TRBD1 for D (6 bases). Germline CDR1 reads SGHRS; CDR2 reads YFSETQ. The CDR3 runs to 16 residues. Trimming took 7 bases from V and 0 from J, leaving 17 bases between them.